A single sample gave rise to the 17 T cell receptor beta chains below, sequenced in a study of spatial heterogeneity in lung cancer. Study outcomes and limitations: Expanded alpha and beta TCR counts within tumors tracked tumor mutation counts.

Indicated time point: sample taken at primary tumor resection. These TCRs are of unknown antigen specificity. TCRdb reanalysed the 5' RACE reads using MiXCR and keeps one entry per CDR3 protein. The sample yields approximately 7,100 distinct CDR3 sequences, over 9.5% seen once. Here the sequenced sample was lung tumor tissue, taken at surgery. The receptors stem from a male donor with early-stage non-small cell lung cancer.

Judged by abundance, this clonotype is medium-sized (0.01 to 0.1%). This beta chain appears as a stray read in a library generated for alpha chains; its size is not informative. The chain is built from TRBV6-2 or TRBV6-3 and TRBJ2-2, with 11 positions matching TRBD2. Germline loops: CDR1 MNHEY, CDR2 SVGEGT. Unmatched junction bases numbered 18, after V lost 5 bases and J lost 4 bases. This CDR3 region has 20 residues. The CDR3 sequence is CASSEQTGLAGPRGTGELFF. CDR3 in DNA: TGTGCCAGCAGTGAACAGACCGGACTAGCGGGCCCCCGAGGCACCGGGGAGCTGTTTTTT.

This clonotype was detected ten times or more. This beta chain slipped into a library made for alpha chains as a stray read, so its size is not meaningful. The chain uses TRBV11-3 and TRBJ2-1; D is uncertain. Germline lookup yields CDR1 SGHNT and CDR2 YENEEA. Trimming took 0 bases from V and 3 from J, leaving 12 bases between them. CDR3 length equals 16 residues. CDR3 in DNA: TGTGCCAGCAGCTTAGACTCCGGGCAGCTCTACAATGAGCAGTTCTTC. Protein product: CASSLDSGQLYNEQFF.

By proportion, this clonotype is medium-sized (0.01 to 0.1%). Since the library was made to target alpha chains, this beta chain is a stray read and its abundance is not meaningful. CDR3 residues: CASRVHREPQHF. CDR3 sequence (DNA): TGTGCCAGCAGAGTTCATCGGGAGCCCCAGCATTTT. V gene TRBV2 combines with J gene TRBJ1-5; D is ambiguous. The CDR3 contains 12 residues. Germline loops: CDR1 SNHLY, CDR2 FYNNEI. Deletions cut 6 bases from V and 8 bases from J, with 11 bases between.

This clonotype was recorded a few times. The size of this beta chain means little, since it is a stray read in a library made for alpha chains. The chain carries TRBV4-3 and TRBJ2-2, with 13 bases aligning to TRBD2. V lost 0 bases, J lost 6 bases, and 7 bases stayed unmatched. Germline loops: CDR1 LGHNA, CDR2 YSLEER. This CDR3 spans 18 amino acids. The CDR3 protein is CASSQDLGLAGESGELFF. The CDR3 DNA sequence: TGCGCCAGCAGCCAAGATCTAGGACTAGCGGGAGAATCCGGGGAGCTGTTTTTT.

This clonotype occurred many times. Since it is a stray read in a library aimed at alpha chains, this beta chain has a size that is not meaningful. The chain recombines TRBV28 with TRBJ2-7; D is unclear. Germline V gives CDR1 MDHEN, CDR2 SYDVKM. The CDR3 has 14 amino acids. The V end lost 6 bases, the J end lost 2 bases, and 14 bases lay between the germline ends. The chain's CDR3 is CASSSASGPYEQYF. Written as DNA, the CDR3 is TGTGCCAGCAGCTCCGCCTCGGGTCCCTACGAGCAGTACTTC. The whole variable domain, remainder taken from reference TRBV28 and TRBJ2-7, is DVKVTQSSRYLVKRTGEKVFLECVQDMDHENMFWYRQDPGLGLRLIYFSYDVKMKEKGDIPEGYSVSREKKERFSLILESASTNQTSMYLCASSSASGPYEQYFGPGTRLTVT.

In its sample, this clonotype was seen many times. This beta chain came through as a stray read in a library set up for alpha chains, and its size says little. The chain couples TRBV7-8 to TRBJ2-7; 10 bases match TRBD1. CDR3 length: 17 amino acids. Germline CDR1 and CDR2: SGHVS and FQNEAQ. V trimming: 4 bases; J trimming: 3 bases; junction bases outside the gene matches: 12. The CDR3: CASSSVAGTGEVYEQYF. The CDR3 nucleotides read TGTGCCAGCAGCTCAGTAGCCGGGACAGGGGAAGTCTACGAGCAGTACTTC. The full variable domain, its missing parts supplied by reference TRBV7-8 and TRBJ2-7, is GAGVSQSPRYKVAKRGQDVALRCDPISGHVSLFWYQQALGQGPEFLTYFQNEAQLDKSGLPSDRFFAERPEGSVSTLKIQRTQQEDSAVYLCASSSVAGTGEVYEQYFGPGTRLTVT.

At least ten counts were recorded for this clonotype. This beta chain is an unintended read in a library built for alpha chains; its size means little. The rearrangement joins TRBV19 to TRBJ2-5; the D is unclear. The CDR3 loop spans 11 amino acids. From germline, CDR1 is LNHDA and CDR2 SQIVND (reference sequence). Trimming cost V 2 bases and J 4 bases, with 2 bases left between them. This CDR3 reads CASSISETQYF. The DNA of the CDR3 is TGTGCCAGTAGTATATCAGAGACCCAGTACTTC.

This clonotype was detected many times. A library made for alpha chains picked up this beta chain off target, so its size means little. This sequence joins TRBV20-1 and TRBJ2-2, with 8 bases matching TRBD2. V dropped 3 bases and J dropped 4; count of bases not matched to a gene: 4. CDR1 is DFQATT, CDR2 SNEGSKA, per germline (reference sequence). CDR3 length: 14 amino acids. The CDR3 nucleotides read TGCAGTGCTAGCCGGACTAGCAGCACCGGGGAGCTGTTTTTT. Translated: CSASRTSSTGELFF.

This clonotype has only a few counts. Because the library targeted alpha chains, this beta chain is an off-target read whose size means little. The chain employs TRBV11-1 and TRBJ2-5, with no clear D. The CDR3 spans 13 residues. Germline-derived CDR1 and CDR2 are SGHAT and FQDESV (reference sequence). V shed 5 bases and J shed 4 bases, with 11 bases lying between them. For the CDR3, the DNA is TGTGCCAGCAGCCGAGAGGTCTCAGAGACCCAGTACTTC. It specifies CASSREVSETQYF.

This clonotype qualifies as medium-sized. Because this beta chain is a stray read in a library intended to capture alpha chains, its abundance should not be given much weight. The chain links TRBV28 to TRBJ2-7; D is undetermined. Trimming cost V 3 bases and J 3 bases, with 6 bases left between them. Germline values: CDR1 MDHEN, CDR2 SYDVKM. The CDR3 has 12 amino acids. CDR3 loop: CASSLDDYEQYF. The CDR3 DNA is TGTGCCAGCAGTTTGGACGACTACGAGCAGTACTTC.

Concerning this clonotype itself: This beta chain lies outside the target of a library built for alpha chains; its clone size means little. The V gene is TRBV28, the J gene TRBJ1-1; no clear D. This CDR3 has 14 amino acids. V lost 3 bases and J lost 11, with 19 bases in between. Germline V gene data show CDR1 as MDHEN and CDR2 as SYDVKM. The CDR3 nucleotides read TGTGCCAGCAGTTTGGGTAGTACTCGACGTAGTGCTTTCTTT. Translation gives CASSLGSTRRSAFF. Complete variable domain (other parts from reference TRBV28 and TRBJ1-1): DVKVTQSSRYLVKRTGEKVFLECVQDMDHENMFWYRQDPGLGLRLIYFSYDVKMKEKGDIPEGYSVSREKKERFSLILESASTNQTSMYLCASSLGSTRRSAFFGQGTRLTVV.

Comment on this clonotype: Found in a library prepared for alpha chains, this beta chain is an off-target read, and its abundance has little meaning. CDR3 sequence: CSALGETQYF. CDR3 bases: TGCAGTGCCCTCGGCGAGACCCAGTACTTC. V and J are TRBV20-1 and TRBJ2-5; D unresolved. The CDR3 runs to 10 residues. Trimming pared 6 bases from V and 5 bases from J, leaving 7 bases between. CDR1 DFQATT and CDR2 SNEGSKA come from the germline V gene (reference sequence).

In this sample, this clonotype is medium-sized. Being off target in a library aimed at alpha chains, this beta chain has a size of little meaning. The chain links TRBV4-1 to TRBJ2-1; D unclear. The V end lost 3 bases, the J end lost 4 bases, and 13 bases lay between the germline ends. The CDR3 runs 15 residues. Germline assignment: CDR1 MGHRA and CDR2 YSYEKL. CDR3 coding DNA: TGCGCCAGCAGCCACGAAGTCCTACCATACAATGAGCAGTTCTTC. Its translation is CASSHEVLPYNEQFF.

This clonotype was recorded many times. Found in a library prepared for alpha chains, this beta chain is an off-target read, and its abundance has little meaning. The CDR3 nucleotides read TGCGCCAGCAGCTTGGTCGGGGGAGTCACTGAAGCTTTCTTT. Its protein is CASSLVGGVTEAFF. V and J are TRBV5-1 and TRBJ1-1, with TRBD1 as a possible D gene (5 bases). There are 14 residues in the CDR3. Trimming left V 0 bases short and J 4 bases short, with 10 bases between. Germline V gene data show CDR1 as SGHRS and CDR2 as YFSETQ.

A note on this clonotype: This beta chain is an unintended read in a library built for alpha chains; its size means little. The rearrangement joins TRBV10-3 to TRBJ2-1, with 7 bases aligning to TRBD2. The CDR3 covers 16 residues. V lost 3 bases, J lost 2 bases, and 7 bases stayed unmatched. CDR1 and CDR2 (germline): ENHRY, SYGVKD. The CDR3 sequence: CAISDAVAGAYNEQFF. The CDR3 region has the DNA TGTGCCATCAGTGACGCGGTGGCGGGAGCCTACAATGAGCAGTTCTTC.

This clonotype was counted many times. This beta chain is off target for a library built for alpha chains, so its abundance means little. V usage is TRBV5-6 and J usage is TRBJ1-4; 10 bases map to TRBD1. Germline-derived CDR1 and CDR2 are SGHDT and YYEEEE. This CDR3 has 17 residues. The junction had 10 bases not matched to a gene; V was cut back by 5 bases and J by 3 bases. CDR3 residues: CASRPRGTGVSNEKLFF. CDR3 coding DNA: TGTGCCAGCAGGCCCCGGGGGACAGGGGTTTCTAATGAAAAACTGTTTTTT.

This clonotype was seen ten or more times. Found in a library prepared for alpha chains, this beta chain is an off-target read, and its abundance has little meaning. The chain has TRBV20-1 and TRBJ2-2; the D gene is possibly TRBD2 (6 bases). The CDR3 length is 16 residues. Germline loops: CDR1 DFQATT, CDR2 SNEGSKA (reference sequence). Trimming took 3 bases from V and 6 from J, leaving 20 bases between them. CDR3 nucleotide sequence: TGCAGTGCTAGGGGGGGTCCGGGGAGGAGCGCCGGGGAGCTGTTTTTT. It translates to CSARGGPGRSAGELFF.